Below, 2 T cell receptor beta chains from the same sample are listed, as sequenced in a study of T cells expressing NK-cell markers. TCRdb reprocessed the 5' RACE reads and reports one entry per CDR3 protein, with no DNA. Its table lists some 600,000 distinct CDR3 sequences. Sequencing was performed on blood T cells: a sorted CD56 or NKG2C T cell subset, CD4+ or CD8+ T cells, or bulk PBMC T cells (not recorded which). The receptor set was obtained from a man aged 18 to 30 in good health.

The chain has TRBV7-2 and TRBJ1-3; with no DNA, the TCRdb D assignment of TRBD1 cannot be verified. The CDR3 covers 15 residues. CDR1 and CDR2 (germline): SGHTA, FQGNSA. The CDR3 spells CASSFRGSPGNTIYF. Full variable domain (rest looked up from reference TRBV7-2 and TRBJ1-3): GAGVSQSPSNKVTEKGKDVELRCDPISGHTALYWYRQSLGQGLEFLIYFQGNSAPDKSGLPSDRFSAERTGGSVSTLTIQRTQQEDSAVYLCASSFRGSPGNTIYFGEGSWLTVV.

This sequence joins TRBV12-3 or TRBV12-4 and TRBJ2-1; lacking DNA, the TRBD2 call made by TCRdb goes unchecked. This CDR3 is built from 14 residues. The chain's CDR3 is CASSLATLEGSRFF.